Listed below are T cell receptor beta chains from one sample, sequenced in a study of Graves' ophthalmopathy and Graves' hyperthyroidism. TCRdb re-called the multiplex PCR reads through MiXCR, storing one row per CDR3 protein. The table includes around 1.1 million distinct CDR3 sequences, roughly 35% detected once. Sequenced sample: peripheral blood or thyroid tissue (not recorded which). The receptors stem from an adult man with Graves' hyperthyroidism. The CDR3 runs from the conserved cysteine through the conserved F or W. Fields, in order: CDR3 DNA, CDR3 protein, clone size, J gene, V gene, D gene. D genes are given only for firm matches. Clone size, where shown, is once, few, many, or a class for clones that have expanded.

CDR3 DNA: TGTGCCACCAGTCTTACCGGACAGAACTACGAGCAGTACTTC
CDR3 protein: CATSLTGQNYEQYF
clone size: many
J gene: TRBJ2-7
V gene: TRBV15
D gene: NA

CDR3 DNA: TGTGCCAGCAGCGGAAACCGGGACATAGAATTACAGCCCCAGCATTTT
CDR3 protein: CASSGNRDIELQPQHF
clone size: few
J gene: TRBJ1-5
V gene: TRBV5-6
D gene: NA

CDR3 DNA: TGTGCCAGCAGTGAACAGGGGTCCTACGAGCAGTACTTC
CDR3 protein: CASSEQGSYEQYF
clone size: many
J gene: TRBJ2-7
V gene: TRBV25-1
D gene: NA

CDR3 DNA: TGTGCCAGCAGCTTACAGGGTGAACGTTACGAGCAGTACTTC
CDR3 protein: CASSLQGERYEQYF
clone size: NA
J gene: TRBJ2-7
V gene: TRBV7-8
D gene: NA

CDR3 DNA: TGTGCCACCAGCAGAAATCAAGAGACCCAGTACTTC
CDR3 protein: CATSRNQETQYF
clone size: many
J gene: TRBJ2-5
V gene: TRBV15
D gene: NA

CDR3 DNA: TGCAGCGTCGAAGGGACTAGCGGGAGGGCCTTGTTCTTC
CDR3 protein: CSVEGTSGRALFF
clone size: few
J gene: TRBJ2-5
V gene: TRBV29-1
D gene: TRBD2

CDR3 DNA: TGTGCCAGCAGGGCCCTGGGGGGTGAAAAACTGTTTTTT
CDR3 protein: CASRALGGEKLFF
clone size: once
J gene: TRBJ1-4
V gene: TRBV6-1
D gene: NA

CDR3 DNA: TGTGCCACCAGCAGCCCGGGGTCCGGACGAAGCTCCTACGAGCAGTACTTC
CDR3 protein: CATSSPGSGRSSYEQYF
clone size: NA
J gene: TRBJ2-7
V gene: TRBV24-1
D gene: NA

CDR3 DNA: TGCAGTGCTAGAGCGTTAACAAGGGACCGAGGTCTAGAAAAACTGTTTTTT
CDR3 protein: CSARALTRDRGLEKLFF
clone size: NA
J gene: TRBJ1-4
V gene: TRBV20-1
D gene: NA

CDR3 DNA: TGCAGTGCTAGACGCGGAGGGTCCTATAATTCACCCCTCCACTTT
CDR3 protein: CSARRGGSYNSPLHF
clone size: NA
J gene: TRBJ1-6
V gene: TRBV20-1
D gene: NA

CDR3 DNA: TGTGCCAGCAGCGCCCCGACAGGGGGCGACTATGGCTACACCTTC
CDR3 protein: CASSAPTGGDYGYTF
clone size: many
J gene: TRBJ1-2
V gene: TRBV9
D gene: TRBD1

CDR3 DNA: TGTGCCAGCAGTGAATCGGCCGGGGCCACTGAAGCTTTCTTT
CDR3 protein: CASSESAGATEAFF
clone size: many
J gene: TRBJ1-1
V gene: TRBV25-1
D gene: NA

CDR3 DNA: TGTGCCGCCAGCAGCCCACGGACAGGGGGCGAAGCTTTCTTT
CDR3 protein: CAASSPRTGGEAFF
clone size: NA
J gene: TRBJ1-1
V gene: TRBV15
D gene: TRBD1

CDR3 DNA: TGCAGCGTATGGGACATTGGGACCAACGTCCTGACTTTC
CDR3 protein: CSVWDIGTNVLTF
clone size: NA
J gene: TRBJ2-6
V gene: TRBV29-1
D gene: NA

CDR3 DNA: TGTGCCAGCAGCTTCTCCGGCCCTAACTATGGCTACACCTTC
CDR3 protein: CASSFSGPNYGYTF
clone size: NA
J gene: TRBJ1-2
V gene: TRBV7-9
D gene: NA

CDR3 DNA: TGCAGTGCTAGTTGGACGGCGGAGCAGTACTTC
CDR3 protein: CSASWTAEQYF
clone size: many
J gene: TRBJ2-7
V gene: TRBV20-1
D gene: NA

CDR3 DNA: TGTGCCAGCAGTGGCCCCGCAGTCTACGAGCAGTACTTC
CDR3 protein: CASSGPAVYEQYF
clone size: NA
J gene: TRBJ2-7
V gene: TRBV25-1
D gene: NA

CDR3 DNA: TGTGCCAGCAGTGAACGGGGCCTTACCTACGAGCAGTACTTC
CDR3 protein: CASSERGLTYEQYF
clone size: NA
J gene: TRBJ2-7
V gene: TRBV2
D gene: NA

CDR3 DNA: TGTGCCAGCAGCTTAGTAGTTATGAAGACCGGGGAGCTGTTTTTT
CDR3 protein: CASSLVVMKTGELFF
clone size: few
J gene: TRBJ2-2
V gene: TRBV7-8
D gene: NA